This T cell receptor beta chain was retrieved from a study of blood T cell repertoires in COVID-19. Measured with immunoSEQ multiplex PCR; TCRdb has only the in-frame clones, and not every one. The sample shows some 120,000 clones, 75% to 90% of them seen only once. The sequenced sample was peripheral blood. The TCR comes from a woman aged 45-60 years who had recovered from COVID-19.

CDR3 bases: TGTGCCACCAGTGCTACCGACAGGTCCGAGCAGTACTTC. Translation gives CATSATDRSEQYF. The rearrangement joins TRBV24-1 to TRBJ2-7; tentatively, D is TRBD1 (6 bases). Trimming removed 5 bases at V and 6 bases at J, with 13 bases between. This CDR3 has 13 amino acids. CDR1 and CDR2 (germline): KGHDR, SFDVKD.